The rows below give T cell receptor beta chains drawn from one sample of a study of blood T cell repertoires in COVID-19. Using immunoSEQ multiplex PCR, the repertoire was profiled, and TCRdb retains in-frame clones only, with some absent. This table holds about 200,000 clones, more than 70% found once. Sequences were obtained from peripheral blood. The receptors shown here come from a man aged 50-59 years with COVID-19, enrolled during active disease. CDR3s include the opening cysteine and the closing phenylalanine or tryptophan. The D gene is left open where the match is weak. A clone size is listed for some rows: how often the clone was seen (once, few, many), or a class if it is expanded.

CDR3 DNA: TGTGCCAGCAGCTTAGTTATCTACGAGCAGTACTTC
CDR3 protein: CASSLVIYEQYF
clone size: NA
V gene: TRBV7-8
D gene: NA
J gene: TRBJ2-7

CDR3 DNA: TGTGCCAGTAGCCGGGACACTAACACCGGGGAGCTGTTTTTT
CDR3 protein: CASSRDTNTGELFF
clone size: NA
V gene: TRBV19
D gene: NA
J gene: TRBJ2-2

CDR3 DNA: TGTGCCAGCAGTTACTCGCGGTCAACTAATGAAAAACTGTTTTTT
CDR3 protein: CASSYSRSTNEKLFF
clone size: NA
V gene: TRBV6-5
D gene: NA
J gene: TRBJ1-4

CDR3 DNA: TGTGCCAGCAGTTATCGGGGAACCTCCACAGATACGCAGTATTTT
CDR3 protein: CASSYRGTSTDTQYF
clone size: NA
V gene: TRBV6-5
D gene: NA
J gene: TRBJ2-3

CDR3 DNA: TGTGCCAGCAGTAAGCAACAGGGCCCGGTCACCTTC
CDR3 protein: CASSKQQGPVTF
clone size: NA
V gene: TRBV6-5
D gene: NA
J gene: TRBJ1-2

CDR3 DNA: TGTGCCAGCAGTTCCCCTTTAATGTCGAACACCGGGGAGCTGTTTTTT
CDR3 protein: CASSSPLMSNTGELFF
clone size: NA
V gene: TRBV28
D gene: NA
J gene: TRBJ2-2

CDR3 DNA: TGTGCCAGCAGCTTTAGCAACCAAGAGACCCAGTACTTC
CDR3 protein: CASSFSNQETQYF
clone size: NA
V gene: TRBV7-3
D gene: NA
J gene: TRBJ2-5

CDR3 DNA: TGTGCCAGCTTTACCCCGGGGAATTATGGCTACACCTTC
CDR3 protein: CASFTPGNYGYTF
clone size: NA
V gene: TRBV6-1
D gene: NA
J gene: TRBJ1-2

CDR3 DNA: TGTGCCAGCTCACCACAGGGGTCTAGCACAGATACGCAGTATTTT
CDR3 protein: CASSPQGSSTDTQYF
clone size: NA
V gene: TRBV18
D gene: NA
J gene: TRBJ2-3

CDR3 DNA: TGCAGCTCTCTTCCGGGACAGAACCCCTACGAGCAGTACTTC
CDR3 protein: CSSLPGQNPYEQYF
clone size: NA
V gene: TRBV29-1
D gene: TRBD1
J gene: TRBJ2-7

CDR3 DNA: TGTGCCAGCAGCCGTAGCGGGGTTAACAATGAGCAGTTCTTC
CDR3 protein: CASSRSGVNNEQFF
clone size: NA
V gene: TRBV7-8
D gene: TRBD2
J gene: TRBJ2-1

CDR3 DNA: TGTGCCAGCAGCGCACAGGGTTGGCAGCCCCAGCATTTT
CDR3 protein: CASSAQGWQPQHF
clone size: NA
V gene: TRBV6-5
D gene: NA
J gene: TRBJ1-5

CDR3 DNA: TGCGCCAGCAGCTCCGGGACAGTTTATGGCTACACCTTC
CDR3 protein: CASSSGTVYGYTF
clone size: NA
V gene: TRBV5-1
D gene: TRBD1
J gene: TRBJ1-2

CDR3 DNA: TGTGCCACATCATCAGGGGTTGGACAGCCCCAGCATTTT
CDR3 protein: CATSSGVGQPQHF
clone size: NA
V gene: TRBV19
D gene: NA
J gene: TRBJ1-5

CDR3 DNA: TGTGCCAGCAGCCGGGCCGCGGGACAGACTAATGAAAAACTGTTTTTT
CDR3 protein: CASSRAAGQTNEKLFF
clone size: NA
V gene: TRBV9
D gene: TRBD1
J gene: TRBJ1-4

CDR3 DNA: TGTGCCTGGAGTGGATTCAGAGGTTCCTACAATGAGCAGTTCTTC
CDR3 protein: CAWSGFRGSYNEQFF
clone size: NA
V gene: TRBV30
D gene: NA
J gene: TRBJ2-1

CDR3 DNA: TGTGCCGCCAGACCCGGGAACACCAACACCGGGGAGCTGTTTTTT
CDR3 protein: CAARPGNTNTGELFF
clone size: once
V gene: TRBV2
D gene: NA
J gene: TRBJ2-2

CDR3 DNA: TGTGCCAGCACCCCTCCCGGACAGGGAATGAACACTGAAGCTTTCTTT
CDR3 protein: CASTPPGQGMNTEAFF
clone size: NA
V gene: TRBV25-1
D gene: TRBD1
J gene: TRBJ1-1

CDR3 DNA: TGTGCCAGCAGCTTAGGACGCGGCGGGGAGTCCTACGAGCAGTACTTC
CDR3 protein: CASSLGRGGESYEQYF
clone size: NA
V gene: TRBV7-7
D gene: NA
J gene: TRBJ2-7

CDR3 DNA: TGTGCCATGACAGGATCCTTAAACACCGGGGAGCTGTTTTTT
CDR3 protein: CAMTGSLNTGELFF
clone size: NA
V gene: TRBV10-3
D gene: NA
J gene: TRBJ2-2

CDR3 DNA: TGTGCCAGCAGCCAATTGCCCTGGGGGGTCGGTGAAAAACTGTTTTTT
CDR3 protein: CASSQLPWGVGEKLFF
clone size: NA
V gene: TRBV3-1/TRBV3-2
D gene: NA
J gene: TRBJ1-4

CDR3 DNA: TGTGCCAGCAGCCTAGACTTTTTAGGGGACACTGAAGCTTTCTTT
CDR3 protein: CASSLDFLGDTEAFF
clone size: few
V gene: TRBV7-9
D gene: NA
J gene: TRBJ1-1

CDR3 DNA: TGTGCCAGCAGTTTACCAGGGTTCGATGGAAACACCATATATTTT
CDR3 protein: CASSLPGFDGNTIYF
clone size: NA
V gene: TRBV28
D gene: NA
J gene: TRBJ1-3

CDR3 DNA: TGTGCCAGTACTGGGGACAGTACGAACACTGAAGCTTTCTTT
CDR3 protein: CASTGDSTNTEAFF
clone size: NA
V gene: TRBV19
D gene: TRBD1
J gene: TRBJ1-1

CDR3 DNA: TGTGCCAGCAGCGTAGGGCCAAACACTGAAGCTTTCTTT
CDR3 protein: CASSVGPNTEAFF
clone size: few
V gene: TRBV9
D gene: NA
J gene: TRBJ1-1

CDR3 DNA: TGTGCCAGCAGTTCCCGGCTCAGGGGGGTAGAAAAACTGTTTTTT
CDR3 protein: CASSSRLRGVEKLFF
clone size: NA
V gene: TRBV27
D gene: TRBD1
J gene: TRBJ1-4

CDR3 DNA: TGTGCCAGCAGTTTTTCGGTTTCTGCCGGGGAAGACTCCTACGAGCAGTACTTC
CDR3 protein: CASSFSVSAGEDSYEQYF
clone size: NA
V gene: TRBV28
D gene: NA
J gene: TRBJ2-7

CDR3 DNA: TGCGCCAGCAGCCACCCGGCGGCGGGCGAGCAGTACTTC
CDR3 protein: CASSHPAAGEQYF
clone size: NA
V gene: TRBV4-1
D gene: NA
J gene: TRBJ2-7

CDR3 DNA: TGTGCCAGCAGTTACGTGACGGGTAACTATGGCTACACCTTC
CDR3 protein: CASSYVTGNYGYTF
clone size: few
V gene: TRBV6-2/TRBV6-3
D gene: NA
J gene: TRBJ1-2